This T cell receptor beta chain comes out of a study of beta chain features in type 1 diabetes. Overall study: Across all samples, about 100,000,000 sorted cells were examined.

Of the isolated RNA, all was reverse transcribed, and so the sequenced material was expressed TCRB transcripts. Only in-frame clones appear in the TCRdb table, and some are missing; sequencing was by immunoSEQ multiplex PCR. The table lists 120,000 to 150,000 clones, about 50% of them singletons. With 2 bases removed from V and 5 bases from J, the gap between germline ends came to 6 bases. The V gene's germline CDR1 is SNHLY and CDR2 FYNNEI. The CDR3 runs 12 residues. Sequences were obtained from Tregs from blood. This chain joins TRBV2 and TRBJ2-5; D is undetermined. This receptor was taken from a man aged 18 to 30 in good health. The CDR3 sequence is CASSEISETQYF. The CDR3 DNA reads as TGTGCCAGCAGTGAAATTAGTGAGACCCAGTACTTC. Filled out from reference TRBV2 and TRBJ2-5, the complete variable domain reads EPEVTQTPSHQVTQMGQEVILRCVPISNHLYFYWYRQILGQKVEFLVSFYNNEISEKSEIFDDQFSVERPDGSNFTLKIRSTKLEDSAMYFCASSEISETQYFGPGTRLLVL.